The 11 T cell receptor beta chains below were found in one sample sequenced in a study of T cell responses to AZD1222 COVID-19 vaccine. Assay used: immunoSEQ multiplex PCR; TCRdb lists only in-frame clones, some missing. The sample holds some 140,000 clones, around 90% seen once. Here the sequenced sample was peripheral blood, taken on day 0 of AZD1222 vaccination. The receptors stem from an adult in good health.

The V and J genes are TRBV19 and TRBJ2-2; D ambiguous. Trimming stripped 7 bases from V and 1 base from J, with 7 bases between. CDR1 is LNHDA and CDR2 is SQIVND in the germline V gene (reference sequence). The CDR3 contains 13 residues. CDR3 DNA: TGTGCCAGTAAAACCCGGAACACCGGGGAGCTGTTTTTT. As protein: CASKTRNTGELFF. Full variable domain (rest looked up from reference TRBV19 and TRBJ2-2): DGGITQSPKYLFRKEGQNVTLSCEQNLNHDAMYWYRQDPGQGLRLIYYSQIVNDFQKGDIAEGYSVSREKKESFPLTVTSAQKNPTAFYLCASKTRNTGELFFGEGSRLTVL.

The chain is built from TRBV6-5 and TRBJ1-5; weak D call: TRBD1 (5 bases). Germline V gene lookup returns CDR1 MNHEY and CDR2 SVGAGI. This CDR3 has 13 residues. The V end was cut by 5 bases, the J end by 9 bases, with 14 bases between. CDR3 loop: CASSRGRGRPQHF. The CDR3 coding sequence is TGTGCCAGCAGTCGGGGCCGGGGGAGGCCCCAGCATTTT.

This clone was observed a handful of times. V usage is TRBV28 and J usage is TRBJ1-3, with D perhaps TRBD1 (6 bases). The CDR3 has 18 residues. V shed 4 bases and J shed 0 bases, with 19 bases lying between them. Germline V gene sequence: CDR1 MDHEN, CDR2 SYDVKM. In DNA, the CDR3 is TGTGCCAGCAGTTCCCCGCCCGCAGGGACAAGCTCTGGAAACACCATATATTTT. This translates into CASSSPPAGTSSGNTIYF.

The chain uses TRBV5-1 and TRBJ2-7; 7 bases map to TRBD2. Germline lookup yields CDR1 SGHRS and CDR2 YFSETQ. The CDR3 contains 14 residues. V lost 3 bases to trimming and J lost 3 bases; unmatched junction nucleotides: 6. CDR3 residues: CASSWGAGNYEQYF. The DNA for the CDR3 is TGCGCCAGCAGCTGGGGAGCGGGGAACTACGAGCAGTACTTC.

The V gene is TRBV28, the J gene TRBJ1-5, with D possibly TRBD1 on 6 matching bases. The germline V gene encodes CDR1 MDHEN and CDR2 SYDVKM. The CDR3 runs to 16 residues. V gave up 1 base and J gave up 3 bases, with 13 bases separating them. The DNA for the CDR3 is TGTGCCAGCAGTTTATTAGGGGGGGCAGACAATCAGCCCCAGCATTTT. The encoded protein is CASSLLGGADNQPQHF.

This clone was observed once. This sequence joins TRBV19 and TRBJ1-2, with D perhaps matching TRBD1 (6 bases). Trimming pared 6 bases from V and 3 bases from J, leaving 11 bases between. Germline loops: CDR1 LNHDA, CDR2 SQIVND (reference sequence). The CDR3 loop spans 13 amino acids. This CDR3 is CASSQQGHYGYTF. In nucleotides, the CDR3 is TGTGCCAGTAGCCAGCAGGGGCACTATGGCTACACCTTC.

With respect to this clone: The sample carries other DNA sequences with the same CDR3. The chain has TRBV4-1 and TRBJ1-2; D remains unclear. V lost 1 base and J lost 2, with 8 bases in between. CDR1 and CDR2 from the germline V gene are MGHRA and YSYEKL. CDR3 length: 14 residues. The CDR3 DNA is TGCGCCAGCAGCCAAGGTCCAGCCAACTATGGCTACACCTTC. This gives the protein CASSQGPANYGYTF.

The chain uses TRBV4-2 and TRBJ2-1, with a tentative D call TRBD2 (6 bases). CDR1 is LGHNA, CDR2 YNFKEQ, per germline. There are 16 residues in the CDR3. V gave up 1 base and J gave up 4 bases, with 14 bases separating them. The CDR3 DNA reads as TGTGCCAGCAGCCAAGTTGGGGGGAGTAGGTACAATGAGCAGTTCTTC. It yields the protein CASSQVGGSRYNEQFF.

The CDR3, as DNA: TGTGCCAGCAGCGTAGAGGGTGGGGAGCCCCAGCATTTT. Amino acid sequence: CASSVEGGEPQHF. J is TRBJ1-5 and V is TRBV9; D remains unclear. V lost 0 bases to trimming and J lost 8 bases, with 9 bases between them. The CDR3 sequence is 13 residues long. CDR1 is SGDLS, CDR2 YYNGEE, per germline.

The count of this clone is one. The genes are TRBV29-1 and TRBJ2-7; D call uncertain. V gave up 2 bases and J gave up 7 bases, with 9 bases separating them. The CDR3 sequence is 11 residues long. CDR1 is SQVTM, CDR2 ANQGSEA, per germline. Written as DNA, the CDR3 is TGCAGCGTTGAAACGGGTTCAGAGCAGTACTTC. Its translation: CSVETGSEQYF.

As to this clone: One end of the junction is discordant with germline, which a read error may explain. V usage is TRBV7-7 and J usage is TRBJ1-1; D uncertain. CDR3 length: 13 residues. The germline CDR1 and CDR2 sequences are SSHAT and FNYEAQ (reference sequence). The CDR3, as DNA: TGTGCTAGCAGCCTCAGCCAGGCCACTGAAGCTTTCTTT. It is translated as CASSLSQATEAFF.